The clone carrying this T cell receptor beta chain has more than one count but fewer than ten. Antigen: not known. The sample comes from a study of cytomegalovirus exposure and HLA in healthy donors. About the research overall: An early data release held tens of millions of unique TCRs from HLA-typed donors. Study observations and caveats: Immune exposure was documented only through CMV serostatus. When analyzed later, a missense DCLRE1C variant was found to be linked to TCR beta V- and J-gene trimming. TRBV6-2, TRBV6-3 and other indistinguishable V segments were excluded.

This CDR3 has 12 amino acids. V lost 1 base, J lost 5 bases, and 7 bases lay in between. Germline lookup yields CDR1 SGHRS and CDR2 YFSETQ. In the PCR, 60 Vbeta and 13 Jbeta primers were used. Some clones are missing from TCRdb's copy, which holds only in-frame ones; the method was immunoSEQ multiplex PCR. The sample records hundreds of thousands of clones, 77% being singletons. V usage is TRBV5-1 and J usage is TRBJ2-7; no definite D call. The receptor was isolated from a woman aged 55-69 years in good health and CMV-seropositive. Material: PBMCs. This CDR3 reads CASSLPPDEQYF. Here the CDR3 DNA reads TGCGCCAGCAGCTTGCCCCCTGACGAGCAGTACTTC.